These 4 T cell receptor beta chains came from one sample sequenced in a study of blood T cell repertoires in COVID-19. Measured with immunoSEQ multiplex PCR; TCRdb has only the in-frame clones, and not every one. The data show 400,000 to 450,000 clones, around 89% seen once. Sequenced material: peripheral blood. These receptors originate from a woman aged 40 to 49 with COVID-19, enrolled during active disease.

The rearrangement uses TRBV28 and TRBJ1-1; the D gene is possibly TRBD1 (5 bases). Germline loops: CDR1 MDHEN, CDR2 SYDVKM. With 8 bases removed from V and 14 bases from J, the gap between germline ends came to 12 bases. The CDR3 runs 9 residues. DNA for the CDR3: TGTGCCAGCGGGACTAGGAGATTCTTT. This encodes CASGTRRFF.

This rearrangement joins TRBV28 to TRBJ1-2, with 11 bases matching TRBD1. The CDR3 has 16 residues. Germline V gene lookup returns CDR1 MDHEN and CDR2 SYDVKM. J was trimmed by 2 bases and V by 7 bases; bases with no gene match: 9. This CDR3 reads CASTDSGTGGNYGYTF. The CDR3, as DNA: TGTGCCAGCACCGACTCCGGGACAGGGGGGAACTATGGCTACACCTTC.

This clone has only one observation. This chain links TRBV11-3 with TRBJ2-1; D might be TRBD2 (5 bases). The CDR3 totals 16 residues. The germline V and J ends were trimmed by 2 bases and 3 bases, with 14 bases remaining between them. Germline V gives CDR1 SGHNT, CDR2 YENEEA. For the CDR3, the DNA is TGTGCCAGCAGCTTACGTTTAGCGACTGACTACAATGAGCAGTTCTTC. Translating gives CASSLRLATDYNEQFF.

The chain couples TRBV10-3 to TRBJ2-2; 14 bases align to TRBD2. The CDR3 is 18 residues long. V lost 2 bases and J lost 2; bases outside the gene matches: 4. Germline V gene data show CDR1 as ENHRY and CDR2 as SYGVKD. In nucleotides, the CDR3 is TGTGCCATCAGTGAGCCGGGACTAGCGGGAGTAAACACCGGGGAGCTGTTTTTT. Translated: CAISEPGLAGVNTGELFF.